A selection of T cell receptor beta chains follows, all from one sample in a study of blood T cell repertoires in COVID-19. Profiled with immunoSEQ multiplex PCR; TCRdb holds only in-frame clones, not every one. The top ten hold roughly 50% of the sample, which has around 50,000 clones, roughly 83% seen once. The sample taken for sequencing was peripheral blood. These receptors came from a man in his 70s with acute or convalescent COVID-19. Each CDR3 is given with its conserved first and last residue. A D gene is named only where the DNA matches it firmly. A row's size may be missing; if present it is once, few, many or a size class.

d_gene	abundance	j_gene	v_gene	CDR3aa	CDR3nt
.	.	TRBJ2-7	TRBV10-1	CASSGGLTSLTDYEQYF	TGCGCCAGCAGTGGCGGGTTGACTAGTTTAACGGACTACGAGCAGTACTTC
TRBD1	.	TRBJ2-1	TRBV27	CASSRQGLYNEQFF	TGTGCCAGCAGTCGACAGGGTCTCTACAATGAGCAGTTCTTC
.	.	TRBJ2-3	TRBV5-3	CARSSGQLKSTDTQYF	TGTGCCAGAAGCAGCGGACAGCTTAAGAGCACAGATACGCAGTATTTT
.	.	TRBJ1-5	TRBV4-3	CASSQEGDTPQHF	TGCGCCAGCAGCCAAGAAGGGGACACCCCCCAGCATTTT
.	.	TRBJ2-2	TRBV3-1/TRBV3-2	CASSQVDRTGELFF	TGTGCCAGCAGCCAAGTTGACAGGACCGGGGAGCTGTTTTTT
.	.	TRBJ2-1	TRBV5-1	CASSLNTQEQFF	TGCGCCAGCAGCTTGAACACCCAAGAGCAGTTCTTC
.	once	TRBJ1-2	TRBV19	CASSIVGGATRYTF	TGTGCCAGTAGTATAGTGGGAGGGGCAACGCGCTACACCTTC
.	.	TRBJ2-6	TRBV7-9	CASTPGANVLTF	TGTGCCAGCACCCCAGGGGCCAACGTCCTGACTTTC
.	once	TRBJ2-7	TRBV6-2/TRBV6-3	CASSPDRATNEQYF	TGTGCCAGCAGTCCAGACAGAGCTACCAACGAGCAGTACTTC
TRBD1	.	TRBJ1-1	TRBV5-1	CASSRQGASGTEAFF	TGCGCCAGCAGTAGACAGGGGGCGTCGGGCACTGAAGCTTTCTTT
TRBD1	once	TRBJ1-6	TRBV9	CASSVGGQGSSPLHF	TGTGCCAGCAGCGTAGGGGGACAGGGGAGTTCACCCCTCCACTTT
TRBD1	.	TRBJ2-7	TRBV6-2/TRBV6-3	CASSPRRTGSPYEQYF	TGTGCCAGCAGCCCCCGTCGGACAGGGAGCCCCTACGAGCAGTACTTC
.	.	TRBJ2-1	TRBV7-8	CASSLRENNEQFF	TGTGCCAGCAGTCTAAGGGAGAACAATGAGCAGTTCTTC
.	.	TRBJ1-1	TRBV6-6	CASSYAGTGAFF	TGTGCCAGCAGTTACGCGGGAACTGGGGCTTTCTTT
.	.	TRBJ1-2	TRBV28	CASSVLRGIYGYTF	TGTGCCAGCAGTGTACTCAGGGGTATCTATGGCTACACCTTC
.	.	TRBJ1-2	TRBV6-7	CASSYNDSEEGYGYTF	TGTGCCAGCAGTTACAACGACAGCGAGGAGGGCTATGGCTACACCTTC
TRBD1	.	TRBJ1-4	TRBV29-1	CSVEDRDSATNEKLFF	TGCAGCGTTGAGGACAGGGACTCTGCAACTAATGAAAAACTGTTTTTT
.	.	TRBJ1-4	TRBV27	CASQALAARGGEKLFF	TGTGCCAGCCAGGCTCTTGCGGCTAGGGGGGGGGAAAAACTGTTTTTT
.	.	TRBJ1-5	TRBV3-1/TRBV3-2	CASSQDFPGRNQPQHF	TGTGCCAGCAGCCAAGATTTCCCGGGGAGAAATCAGCCCCAGCATTTT
.	.	TRBJ1-5	TRBV29-1	CSAATVGGNQPQHF	TGCAGCGCCGCTACGGTAGGGGGCAATCAGCCCCAGCATTTT
.	.	TRBJ1-1	TRBV4-3	CASSQDSGFQAFF	TGCGCCAGCAGCCAAGATTCAGGGTTTCAAGCTTTCTTT
.	.	TRBJ2-5	TRBV7-2	CASSLAVGEETQYF	TGTGCCAGCAGCTTAGCCGTGGGAGAAGAGACCCAGTACTTC
TRBD1	.	TRBJ1-5	TRBV4-3	CASSHGTDQPQHF	TGCGCCAGCAGCCATGGGACAGACCAGCCCCAGCATTTT
.	.	TRBJ1-5	TRBV7-2	CASSSSRFQPQHF	TGTGCCAGCAGCTCTTCCCGGTTTCAGCCCCAGCATTTT
TRBD2	.	TRBJ2-1	TRBV5-1	CASSFGLAGISYNEQFF	TGCGCCAGCAGCTTTGGACTAGCGGGAATCTCCTACAATGAGCAGTTCTTC
TRBD2	.	TRBJ2-7	TRBV27	CASSFSGSRSYEQYF	TGTGCCAGCAGTTTTAGCGGGAGTAGGTCCTACGAGCAGTACTTC
TRBD1	.	TRBJ1-4	TRBV6-6	CASSSGQGTNEKLFF	TGTGCCAGCAGCAGCGGACAGGGGACTAATGAAAAACTGTTTTTT
.	few	TRBJ1-5	TRBV6-1	CASSEGAQPQHF	TGTGCCAGCAGTGAAGGAGCTCAGCCCCAGCATTTT